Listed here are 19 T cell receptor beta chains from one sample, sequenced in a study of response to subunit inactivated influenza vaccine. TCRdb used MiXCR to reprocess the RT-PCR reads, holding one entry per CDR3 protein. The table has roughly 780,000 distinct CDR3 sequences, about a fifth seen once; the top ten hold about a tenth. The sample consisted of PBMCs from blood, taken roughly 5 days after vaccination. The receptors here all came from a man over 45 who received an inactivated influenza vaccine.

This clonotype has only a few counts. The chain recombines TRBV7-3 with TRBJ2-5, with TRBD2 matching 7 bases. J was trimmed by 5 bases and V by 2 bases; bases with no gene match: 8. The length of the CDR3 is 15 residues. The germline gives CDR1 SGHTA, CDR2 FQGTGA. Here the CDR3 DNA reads TGTGCCAGCAGCTTATTTGCGGGAGCGGAGGAGACCCAGTACTTC. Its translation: CASSLFAGAEETQYF.

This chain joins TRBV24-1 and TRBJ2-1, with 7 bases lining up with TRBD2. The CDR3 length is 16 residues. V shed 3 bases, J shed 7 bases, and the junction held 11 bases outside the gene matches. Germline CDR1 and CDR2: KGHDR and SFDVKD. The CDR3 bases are TGTGCCACCAGTGATCTCGGGGAGGGTAGTGGGAATGAGCAGTTCTTC. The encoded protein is CATSDLGEGSGNEQFF.

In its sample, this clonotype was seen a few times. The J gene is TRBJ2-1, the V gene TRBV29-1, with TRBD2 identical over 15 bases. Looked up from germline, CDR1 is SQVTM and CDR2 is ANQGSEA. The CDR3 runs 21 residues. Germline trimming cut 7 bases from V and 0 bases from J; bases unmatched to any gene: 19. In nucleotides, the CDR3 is TGCAGCGCATGGACTAGCGGGAGGGCCCTCGGAGTAAGCCGCTCCTACAATGAGCAGTTCTTC. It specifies CSAWTSGRALGVSRSYNEQFF.

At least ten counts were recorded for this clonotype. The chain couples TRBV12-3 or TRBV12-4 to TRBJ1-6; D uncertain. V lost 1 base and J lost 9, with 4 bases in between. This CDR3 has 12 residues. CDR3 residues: CASSLVRSPLHF. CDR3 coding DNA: TGTGCCAGCAGTTTAGTCCGTTCACCCCTCCACTTT.

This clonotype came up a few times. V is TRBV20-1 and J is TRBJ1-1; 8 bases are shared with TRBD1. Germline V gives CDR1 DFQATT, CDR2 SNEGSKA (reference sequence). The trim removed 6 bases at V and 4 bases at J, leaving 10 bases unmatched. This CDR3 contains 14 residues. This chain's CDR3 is CSARQGSEGTEAFF. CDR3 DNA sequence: TGCAGTGCCCGACAGGGGTCGGAGGGCACTGAAGCTTTCTTT.

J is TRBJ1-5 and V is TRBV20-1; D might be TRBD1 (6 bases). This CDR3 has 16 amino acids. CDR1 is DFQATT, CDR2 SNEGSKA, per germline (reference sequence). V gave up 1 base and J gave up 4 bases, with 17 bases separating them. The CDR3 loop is CSARARGGTGNQPQHF. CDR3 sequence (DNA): TGCAGTGCTAGAGCGCGAGGGGGGACTGGGAATCAGCCCCAGCATTTT.

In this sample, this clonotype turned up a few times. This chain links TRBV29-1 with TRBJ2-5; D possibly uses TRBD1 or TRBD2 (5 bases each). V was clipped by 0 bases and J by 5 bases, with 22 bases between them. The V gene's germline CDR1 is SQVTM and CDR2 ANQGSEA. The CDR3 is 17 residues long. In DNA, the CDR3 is TGCAGCGTTGAAGACTTCGCCGGGGCCAGCGGACCCGAGACCCAGTACTTC. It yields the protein CSVEDFAGASGPETQYF. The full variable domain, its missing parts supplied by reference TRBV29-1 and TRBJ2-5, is SAVISQKPSRDICQRGTSLTIQCQVDSQVTMMFWYRQQPGQSLTLIATANQGSEATYESGFVIDKFPISRPNLTFSTLTVSNMSPEDSSIYLCSVEDFAGASGPETQYFGPGTRLLVL.

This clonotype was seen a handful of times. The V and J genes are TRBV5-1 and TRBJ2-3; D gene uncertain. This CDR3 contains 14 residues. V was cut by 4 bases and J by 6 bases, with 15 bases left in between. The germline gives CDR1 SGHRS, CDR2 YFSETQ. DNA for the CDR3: TGCGCCAGCAGCGCAGACCCAATGAAGGATACGCAGTATTTT. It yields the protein CASSADPMKDTQYF.

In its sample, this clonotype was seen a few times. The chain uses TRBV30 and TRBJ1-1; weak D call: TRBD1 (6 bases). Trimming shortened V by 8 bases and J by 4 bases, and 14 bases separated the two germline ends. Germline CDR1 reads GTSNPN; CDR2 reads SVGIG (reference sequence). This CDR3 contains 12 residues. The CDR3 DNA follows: TGTGCCGCGGACGGAGGGGGCACTGAAGCTTTCTTT. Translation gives CAADGGGTEAFF.

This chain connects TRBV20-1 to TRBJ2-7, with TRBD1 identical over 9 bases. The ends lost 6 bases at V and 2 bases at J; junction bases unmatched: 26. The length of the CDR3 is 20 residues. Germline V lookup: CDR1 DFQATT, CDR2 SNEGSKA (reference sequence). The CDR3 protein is CSASSYTPGQGVAVTYEQYF. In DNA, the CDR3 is TGCAGTGCCTCGAGCTATACACCGGGACAGGGTGTCGCAGTTACCTACGAGCAGTACTTC.

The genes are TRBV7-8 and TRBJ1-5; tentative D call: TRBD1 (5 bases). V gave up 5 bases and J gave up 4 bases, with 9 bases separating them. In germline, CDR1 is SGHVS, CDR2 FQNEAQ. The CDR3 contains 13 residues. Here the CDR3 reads CASSEDRNQPQHF. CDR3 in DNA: TGTGCCAGCAGCGAAGACAGAAATCAGCCCCAGCATTTT.

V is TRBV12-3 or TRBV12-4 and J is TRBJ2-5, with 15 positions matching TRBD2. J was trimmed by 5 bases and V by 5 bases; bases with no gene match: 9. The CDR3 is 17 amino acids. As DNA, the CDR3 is TGTGCCAGCAGTCCCCGGACTAGCGGGGGGGCTTGGGAGACCCAGTACTTC. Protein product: CASSPRTSGGAWETQYF.

CDR3 protein: CASSLDPPLLAGESYEQYF. CDR3 sequence (DNA): TGTGCCAGCAGCTTAGATCCCCCACTACTAGCGGGAGAGTCCTACGAGCAGTACTTC. The chain joins TRBV11-2 to TRBJ2-7, with 11 bases lining up with TRBD2. J was trimmed by 1 base and V by 0 bases; bases with no gene match: 11. CDR1 and CDR2 from the germline V gene are SGHAT and FQNNGV. This CDR3 spans 19 amino acids.

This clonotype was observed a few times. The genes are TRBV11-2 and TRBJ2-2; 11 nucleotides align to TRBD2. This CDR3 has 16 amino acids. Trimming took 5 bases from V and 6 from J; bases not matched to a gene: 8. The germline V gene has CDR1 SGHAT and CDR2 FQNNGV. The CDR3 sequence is CASSGAGTSGAGELFF. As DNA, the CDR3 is TGTGCCAGCAGCGGAGCCGGGACTAGCGGCGCCGGGGAGCTGTTTTTT. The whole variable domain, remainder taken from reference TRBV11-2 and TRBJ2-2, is EAGVAQSPRYKIIEKRQSVAFWCNPISGHATLYWYQQILGQGPKLLIQFQNNGVVDDSQLPKDRFSAERLKGVDSTLKIQPAKLEDSAVYLCASSGAGTSGAGELFFGEGSRLTVL.

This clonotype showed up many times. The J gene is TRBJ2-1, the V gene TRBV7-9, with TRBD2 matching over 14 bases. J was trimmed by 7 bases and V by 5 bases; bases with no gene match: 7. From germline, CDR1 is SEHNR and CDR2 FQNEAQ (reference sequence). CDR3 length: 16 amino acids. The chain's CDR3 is CASSPGTSGRGNEQFF. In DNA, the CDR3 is TGTGCCAGCAGCCCCGGGACTAGCGGGAGAGGTAATGAGCAGTTCTTC.

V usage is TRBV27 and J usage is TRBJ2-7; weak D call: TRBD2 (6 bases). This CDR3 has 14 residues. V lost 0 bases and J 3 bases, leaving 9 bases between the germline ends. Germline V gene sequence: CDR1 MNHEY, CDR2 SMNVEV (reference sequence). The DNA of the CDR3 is TGTGCCAGCAGTTTATCGACCGGGGGCTACGAGCAGTACTTC. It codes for CASSLSTGGYEQYF.

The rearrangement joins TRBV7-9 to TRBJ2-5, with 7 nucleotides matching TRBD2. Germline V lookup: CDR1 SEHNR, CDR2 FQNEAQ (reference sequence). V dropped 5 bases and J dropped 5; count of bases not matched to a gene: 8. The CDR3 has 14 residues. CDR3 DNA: TGTGCCAGCAGCGAGGGAGGGGTGTTGGAGACCCAGTACTTC. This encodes CASSEGGVLETQYF.

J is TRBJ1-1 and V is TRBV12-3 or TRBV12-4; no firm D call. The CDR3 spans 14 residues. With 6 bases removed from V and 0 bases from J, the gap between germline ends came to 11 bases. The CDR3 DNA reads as TGTGCCAGCAGGTTTAGTGGACTGAACACTGAAGCTTTCTTT. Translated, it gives CASRFSGLNTEAFF.

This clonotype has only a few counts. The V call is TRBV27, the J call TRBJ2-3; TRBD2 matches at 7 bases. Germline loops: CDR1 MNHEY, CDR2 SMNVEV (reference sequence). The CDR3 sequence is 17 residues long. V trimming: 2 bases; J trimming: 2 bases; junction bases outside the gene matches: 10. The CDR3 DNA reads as TGTGCCAGCAGTTTAAGTGTGTTGCGGGGGTTCACAGATACGCAGTATTTT. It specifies CASSLSVLRGFTDTQYF.